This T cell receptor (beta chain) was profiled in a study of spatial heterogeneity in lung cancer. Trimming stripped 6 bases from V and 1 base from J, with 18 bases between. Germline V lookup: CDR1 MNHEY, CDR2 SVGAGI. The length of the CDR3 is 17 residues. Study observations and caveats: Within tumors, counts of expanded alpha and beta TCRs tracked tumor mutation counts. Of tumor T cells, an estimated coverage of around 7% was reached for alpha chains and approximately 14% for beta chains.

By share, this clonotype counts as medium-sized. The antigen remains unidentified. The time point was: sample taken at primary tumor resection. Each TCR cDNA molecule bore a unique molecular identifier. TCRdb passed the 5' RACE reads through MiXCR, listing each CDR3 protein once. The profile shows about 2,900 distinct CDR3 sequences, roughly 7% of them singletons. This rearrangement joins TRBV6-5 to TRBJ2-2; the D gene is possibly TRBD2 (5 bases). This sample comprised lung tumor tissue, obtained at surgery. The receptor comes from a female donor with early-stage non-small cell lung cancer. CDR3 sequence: CASSIPFTEGNTGELFF. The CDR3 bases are TGTGCCAGCAGCATACCCTTTACCGAGGGGAACACCGGGGAGCTGTTTTTT.